This is a list of T cell receptor beta chains from one sample in a study of T cell repertoires and HLA-DP antigens. The data were produced by immunoSEQ multiplex PCR, yet TCRdb's version contains in-frame clones alone and is incomplete. This table holds over 100,000 clones, 85% to 95% found once. These receptors are not linked to any known antigen. The material sequenced was CD4+ T cells from PBMCs. The source of these receptors is a young woman in good health and CMV-seronegative. CDR3s include the opening cysteine and the closing phenylalanine or tryptophan. The order of the fields is clone size, V gene, J gene, D gene, CDR3 DNA, CDR3 protein. The D gene is left open where the match is weak. Some rows mark clone size as missing; the rest say once, few, many or name a class of expanded clone.

.	TRBV28	TRBJ1-1	.	TGTGCCAGCAGTTTGGCAGGGGCAGGGTACACTGAAGCTTTCTTT	CASSLAGAGYTEAFF
.	TRBV5-1	TRBJ2-2	TRBD2	TGCGCCAGCAGCTTGGACCACCGACTAGCGGGTAACACCGGGGAGCTGTTTTTT	CASSLDHRLAGNTGELFF
.	TRBV5-5	TRBJ2-1	TRBD1	TGTGCCAGCAGCTGGGGACAGGCGAGCTCCTACAATGAGCAGTTCTTC	CASSWGQASSYNEQFF
.	TRBV4-2	TRBJ1-4	.	TGTGCCAGCAGCCAAGGACAAGATGAAAAACTGTTTTTT	CASSQGQDEKLFF
.	TRBV28	TRBJ1-4	.	TGTGCCAGCAAAACTCGGACAGAGGTGAATGAAAAACTGTTTTTT	CASKTRTEVNEKLFF
.	TRBV5-4	TRBJ2-3	TRBD2	TGTGCCAGCAGCCAAAGGCGGGGGATGAGCACAGATACGCAGTATTTT	CASSQRRGMSTDTQYF
.	TRBV28	TRBJ2-1	.	TGTGCCAGCAGTTTAAGTAGCGGAGGGACCTACAATGAGCAGTTCTTC	CASSLSSGGTYNEQFF
.	TRBV6-5	TRBJ1-1	.	TGTGCCGGCAAGAGGGGTAGCCCTGAAGCTTTCTTT	CAGKRGSPEAFF
.	TRBV25-1	TRBJ2-3	.	TGTGCCAGCAGTGAATCTTTTATAGGGACAGATACGCAGTATTTT	CASSESFIGTDTQYF
.	TRBV11-2	TRBJ1-3	.	TGTGCCAGCAGCTTAGGGAAGGGGGGTTCTGGAAACACCATATATTTT	CASSLGKGGSGNTIYF
few	TRBV6-1	TRBJ1-1	.	TGTGCCAGCAGTGAACCTCAGCCGGGACGGTTAATGAACACTGAAGCTTTCTTT	CASSEPQPGRLMNTEAFF
.	TRBV5-4	TRBJ2-7	TRBD1	TGTGCCAGCAGTTCCGGGACAGGGACCTACGAGCAGTACTTC	CASSSGTGTYEQYF
.	TRBV11-2	TRBJ1-2	.	TGTGCCAGCCGCGACGGCCGGGGAGCTAACTATGGCTACACCTTC	CASRDGRGANYGYTF
.	TRBV12-5	TRBJ2-3	.	TGTGCTAGTGGTTTGGGAACTCGTGGGCTACCCGCCACAGATACGCAGTATTTT	CASGLGTRGLPATDTQYF
.	TRBV15	TRBJ2-5	.	TGTGCCACCAGCAGAGATCCGGCGGGGCCGGAGACCCAGTACTTC	CATSRDPAGPETQYF
once	TRBV28	TRBJ2-5	TRBD2	TGTGCCAGCAGTTTACCCGGGGGGGTAGAGACCCAGTACTTC	CASSLPGGVETQYF
.	TRBV6-5	TRBJ2-3	.	TGTGCCAGCAGTTACGGGGCTAGGCTTGGCACAGATACGCAGTATTTT	CASSYGARLGTDTQYF
.	TRBV28	TRBJ2-1	.	TGTGCCAGCAGTCCCCCCGGCCGGAATCGAAACAATGAGCAGTTCTTC	CASSPPGRNRNNEQFF
.	TRBV2	TRBJ2-1	.	TGTGCCAGCAGGGCCTACAATGAGCAGTTCTTC	CASRAYNEQFF
.	TRBV5-1	TRBJ1-6	.	TGCGCCAGCAGCTGGGGGGGGGACCTGAATTCACCCCTCCACTTT	CASSWGGDLNSPLHF
.	TRBV29-1	TRBJ2-3	.	TGCAGCGTTGATATCGGGACAGATACGCAGTATTTT	CSVDIGTDTQYF
.	TRBV18	TRBJ1-1	.	TGTGCCAGCTCACCGGGGAACCTGAACACTGAAGCTTTCTTT	CASSPGNLNTEAFF
.	TRBV28	TRBJ1-1	.	TGTGCCAGCAACCAGACGCCCGGCATGAACACTGAAGCTTTCTTT	CASNQTPGMNTEAFF
.	TRBV21-1	TRBJ2-7	.	TGTGCCAGCAGCAAAGGGGGGGGCGCCTACGAGCAGTACTTC	CASSKGGGAYEQYF
.	TRBV4-3	TRBJ1-5	.	TGCGCCAGCAGCCAAGCCGGAGGGACAAATCAGCCCCAGCATTTT	CASSQAGGTNQPQHF
.	TRBV5-1	TRBJ1-4	.	TGCGCCAGCAGCTTGGCCGGGCGGGATCATGAAAAACTGTTTTTT	CASSLAGRDHEKLFF
.	TRBV6-5	TRBJ2-7	TRBD1	TGTGCCAGCAGTTCACACGACAGGGGCGTCCCCTACGAGCAGTACTTC	CASSSHDRGVPYEQYF
.	TRBV4-3	TRBJ2-6	.	TGCGCCAGCAGCCAGGGGACAGGGGCCAACGTCCTGACTTTC	CASSQGTGANVLTF
.	TRBV28	TRBJ2-1	TRBD2	TGTGCCAGCAGTTACGGGGGACTAGCGGGAGGCAGAAATGAGCAGTTCTTC	CASSYGGLAGGRNEQFF
.	TRBV5-1	TRBJ2-5	.	TGCGCCAGCAGCTTGACAGGGATGGAGACCCAGTACTTC	CASSLTGMETQYF
once	TRBV6-5	TRBJ1-4	TRBD1	TGTGCCAGCAGCCTACAGGGGTTTAATGAAAAACTGTTTTTT	CASSLQGFNEKLFF
.	TRBV28	TRBJ2-5	.	TGTGCCAGCAGTTCCACCCGGGGGTTGGAGACCCAGTACTTC	CASSSTRGLETQYF
.	TRBV14	TRBJ2-3	TRBD1	TGTGCCAGCAGCCCGTTGAGCAGGGGGCCGACAGATACGCAGTATTTT	CASSPLSRGPTDTQYF
.	TRBV29-1	TRBJ2-1	TRBD2	TGCAGCGTTGTCGGGAGGGCCCACCATGAGCAGTTCTTC	CSVVGRAHHEQFF
.	TRBV5-4	TRBJ2-3	.	TGTGCCAGCAGCTTGGGGCCGGACCCGGGGTTTTTT	CASSLGPDPGFF
.	TRBV7-8	TRBJ2-1	.	TGTGCCAGCAGTCAAGTGGAGGTCCCCTACAATGAGCAGTTCTTC	CASSQVEVPYNEQFF
.	TRBV18	TRBJ1-3	.	TGTGCCAGCTACCCGGTACTCGGAAACACCATATATTTT	CASYPVLGNTIYF
.	TRBV5-6	TRBJ1-5	.	TGTGCCAGCAGCTCCTGGGGGGGTAACAATCAGCCCCAGCATTTT	CASSSWGGNNQPQHF
.	TRBV6-5	TRBJ1-6	.	TGTGCCAGCAGTTCTACAGGGAGCTCCTATAATTCACCCCTCCACTTT	CASSSTGSSYNSPLHF
.	TRBV27	TRBJ2-1	.	TGTGCCAGTTTGGGGACTCCGGGAAGCTCCTACAATGAGCAGTTCTTC	CASLGTPGSSYNEQFF
.	TRBV9	TRBJ2-3	TRBD2	TGTGCCAGCAGCGTACCCTCAGCGGGAGGGGGAGCAGATACGCAGTATTTT	CASSVPSAGGGADTQYF
.	TRBV25-1	TRBJ2-1	TRBD2	TGTGCCAGCAGTGGGACTAGCGGGAGGGTCAATGAGCAGTTCTTC	CASSGTSGRVNEQFF